These T cell receptor beta chains were read from a single sample in a study of shared clonotypes between healthy human individuals. Generated by immunoSEQ multiplex PCR, the TCRdb table keeps only in-frame clones and is missing some. The profile covers 2 million to 3 million clones, with approximately 94% appearing a single time and 0.36% taken by the ten largest. Sequenced sample: naive CD4+ T cells from PBMCs. These receptors came from a man in his late teens or twenties in good health. Some clones in this sample may be carry-over from other donors' samples. Each CDR3 is given with its conserved first and last residue. The order of the fields is J gene, V gene, CDR3 length, CDR3 protein.

TRBJ2-5 | TRBV7-8 | 15 | CASSSTAQGGETQYF
TRBJ2-3 | TRBV6-6 | 15 | CASSYSVGSTDTQYF
TRBJ1-5 | TRBV7-4 | 18 | CASSERTKQGKVDQPQHF
TRBJ2-7 | TRBV4-2 | 14 | CASSQPQGGHEQYF
TRBJ1-1 | TRBV11-2 | 13 | CASSLVFEGEAFF
TRBJ2-2 | TRBV19 | 14 | CASSISDGTGELFF
TRBJ1-5 | TRBV5-1 | 15 | CASSLEGSSNQPQHF
TRBJ2-7 | TRBV14 | 15 | CASSPWDRSRGEQYF
TRBJ1-1 | TRBV29-1 | 13 | CSARQILNTEAFF
TRBJ1-3 | TRBV28 | 14 | CASSLPALRNTIYF
TRBJ1-1 | TRBV2 | 15 | CASGGGRDRNTEAFF
TRBJ2-7 | TRBV10-3 | 12 | CAIRGRNYEQYF
TRBJ1-4 | TRBV27 | 15 | CASSLSDRPGEKLFF
TRBJ1-1 | TRBV10-3 | 15 | CAISGNTGGGTEAFF
TRBJ2-2 | TRBV30 | 14 | CAVTSGRETGELFF
TRBJ1-3 | TRBV5-1 | 18 | CASSLEPRDRASGNTIYF
TRBJ2-7 | TRBV6-6 | 14 | CASRRDKASYEQYF
TRBJ1-5 | TRBV19 | 15 | CASRHLDGSNQPQHF
TRBJ2-1 | TRBV6-1 | 14 | CASSDSSPGNEQFF
TRBJ2-7 | TRBV18 | 16 | CASARGGPGGPYEQYF
TRBJ2-3 | TRBV19 | 14 | CASLSLKETDTQYF
TRBJ2-1 | TRBV7-3 | 17 | CASSLTVEEGSYNEQFF
TRBJ2-2 | TRBV5-1 | 16 | CASSLGPPGYPGELFF
TRBJ1-5 | TRBV2 | 14 | CASSGTGANQPQHF
TRBJ2-1 | TRBV6-5 | 14 | CASRRPSGQNEQFF
TRBJ2-5 | TRBV7-2 | 15 | CASSLGSSGRVHDHF
TRBJ2-7 | TRBV4-1 | 16 | CASSQDRGESFGEQYF
TRBJ2-5 | TRBV6-5 | 14 | CASSGENTQETQYF
TRBJ2-1 | TRBV4-1 | 15 | CASSQEGGRASEQFF
TRBJ1-3 | TRBV28 | 15 | CASSSGTLGGNTIYF
TRBJ1-4 | TRBV30 | 16 | CAWGPGHSTTNEKLFF
TRBJ2-2 | TRBV28 | 15 | CASRGPRQGAGELFF
TRBJ1-3 | TRBV28 | 12 | CASSLSRGHIYF
TRBJ2-6 | TRBV9 | 16 | CASSVLGVPGANVLTF
TRBJ2-6 | TRBV5-6 | 16 | CASSVGGISGANVLTF
TRBJ1-1 | TRBV28 | 12 | CASSLLGAEAFF
TRBJ1-2 | TRBV5-1 | 15 | CASSSGDGGSYGYTF
TRBJ2-2 | TRBV5-1 | 15 | CASRKVAVNTGELFF
TRBJ1-1 | TRBV2 | 13 | CASSGTGGTEAFF
TRBJ1-1 | TRBV2 | 14 | CASTGTGTNTEAFF
TRBJ1-4 | TRBV4-1 | 14 | CASSQGPTNEKLFF
TRBJ2-7 | TRBV7-3 | 19 | CASSLRGGVAGEFQYEQYF
TRBJ2-1 | TRBV9 | 13 | CASSAVGNDEQFF
TRBJ1-5 | TRBV2 | 12 | CASKALAGPQHF
TRBJ1-1 | TRBV9 | 16 | CASSRGDRDTYTEAFF
TRBJ2-2 | TRBV2 | 12 | CASSELGGELFF
TRBJ2-7 | TRBV6-6 | 14 | CASSYSDQPYEQYF
TRBJ2-5 | TRBV28 | 12 | CASRSVGETQYF
TRBJ1-3 | TRBV5-1 | 16 | CASSLAPGSSGNTIYF
TRBJ2-3 | TRBV2 | 11 | CASKSTDTQYF
TRBJ2-1 | TRBV7-9 | 15 | CASSLGQGVSNEQFF
TRBJ1-2 | TRBV7-8 | 15 | CASSYLDRGAYGYTF
TRBJ1-1 | TRBV28 | 14 | CASRDPGFYTEAFF
TRBJ2-2 | TRBV28 | 15 | CASFDGGLNTGELFF
TRBJ2-1 | TRBV9 | 15 | CASSPGGSLYNEQFF
TRBJ2-7 | TRBV7-9 | 16 | CASRPGLAGASHEQYF
TRBJ1-2 | TRBV6-5 | 12 | CASSLSGNGYTF
TRBJ1-5 | TRBV28 | 12 | CASSLQGQPQHF
TRBJ2-7 | TRBV19 | 14 | CASRPSGTYYEQYF